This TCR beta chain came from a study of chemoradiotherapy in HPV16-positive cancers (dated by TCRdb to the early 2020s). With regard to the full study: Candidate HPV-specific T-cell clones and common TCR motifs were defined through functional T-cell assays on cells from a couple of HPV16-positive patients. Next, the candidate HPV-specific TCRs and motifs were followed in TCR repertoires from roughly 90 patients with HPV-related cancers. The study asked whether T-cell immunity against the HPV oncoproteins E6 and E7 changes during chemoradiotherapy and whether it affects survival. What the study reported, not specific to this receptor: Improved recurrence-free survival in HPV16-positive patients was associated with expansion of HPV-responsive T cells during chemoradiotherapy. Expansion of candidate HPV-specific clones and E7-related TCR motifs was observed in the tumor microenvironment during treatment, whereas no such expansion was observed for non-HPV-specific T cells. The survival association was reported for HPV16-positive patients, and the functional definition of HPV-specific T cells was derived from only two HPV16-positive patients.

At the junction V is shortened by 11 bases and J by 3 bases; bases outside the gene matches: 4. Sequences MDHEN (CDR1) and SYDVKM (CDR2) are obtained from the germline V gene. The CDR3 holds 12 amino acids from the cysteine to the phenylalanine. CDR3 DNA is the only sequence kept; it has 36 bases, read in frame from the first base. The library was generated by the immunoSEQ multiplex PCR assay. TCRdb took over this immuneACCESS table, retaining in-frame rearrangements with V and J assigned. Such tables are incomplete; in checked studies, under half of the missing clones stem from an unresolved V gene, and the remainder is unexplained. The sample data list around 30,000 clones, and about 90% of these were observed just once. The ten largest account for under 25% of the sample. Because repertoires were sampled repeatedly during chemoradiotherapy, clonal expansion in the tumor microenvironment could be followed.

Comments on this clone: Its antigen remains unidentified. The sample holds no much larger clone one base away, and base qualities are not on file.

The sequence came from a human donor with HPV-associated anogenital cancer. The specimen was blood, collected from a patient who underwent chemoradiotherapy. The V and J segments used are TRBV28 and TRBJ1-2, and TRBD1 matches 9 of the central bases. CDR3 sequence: CAEQGADYGYTF. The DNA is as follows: TGTGCCGAACAGGGGGCGGACTATGGCTACACCTTC.